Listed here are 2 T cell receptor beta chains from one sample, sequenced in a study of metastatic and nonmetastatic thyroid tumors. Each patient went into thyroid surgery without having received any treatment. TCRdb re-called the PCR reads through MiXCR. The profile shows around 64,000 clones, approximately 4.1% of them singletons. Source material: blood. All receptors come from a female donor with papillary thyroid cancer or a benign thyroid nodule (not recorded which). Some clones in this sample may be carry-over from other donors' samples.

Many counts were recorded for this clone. CDR3 sequence reads: CASSYWNQPQHF. The CDR3 nucleotides are TGTGCCAGCAGTTACTGGAATCAGCCCCAGCATTTT. The chain is built from TRBV28 and TRBJ1-5; D remains ambiguous. Per germline, CDR1 MDHEN and CDR2 SYDVKM. Trimming pared 4 bases from V and 4 bases from J, leaving 5 bases between. The CDR3 spans 12 residues.

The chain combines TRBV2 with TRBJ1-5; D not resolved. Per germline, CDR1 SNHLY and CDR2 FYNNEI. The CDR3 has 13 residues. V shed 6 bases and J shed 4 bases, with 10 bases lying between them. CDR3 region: CASRVTENQPQHF. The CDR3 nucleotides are TGTGCCAGCAGGGTCACAGAAAATCAGCCCCAGCATTTT.